One sample yielded the 29 T cell receptor beta chains listed below, sequenced in a study of T-cell reconstitution after alpha-beta-depleted transplantation in children. Unique molecular identifiers were incorporated when the TCRbeta library was constructed. Each CDR3 protein gets one entry after TCRdb re-called the PCR reads with MiXCR. The sample shows about 400,000 distinct CDR3 sequences, about an eighth of them seen only once. The sequencing here drew on PBMCs, taken from the stem cell graft. The receptors originated from a human donor who donated a stem cell graft to a child with Fanconi anemia.

V usage is TRBV5-1 and J usage is TRBJ2-1; D could derive from TRBD1 or TRBD2 (5 bases each). With 0 bases removed from V and 0 bases from J, the gap between germline ends came to 19 bases. The CDR3 spans 19 residues. Per the germline V gene, CDR1 is SGHRS and CDR2 is YFSETQ. CDR3 region: CASSLAGWAGKSSYNEQFF. The CDR3 DNA follows: TGCGCCAGCAGCTTGGCGGGGTGGGCAGGGAAGTCCTCCTACAATGAGCAGTTCTTC.

The chain combines TRBV11-2 with TRBJ1-2; D might be TRBD1 (6 bases). Trimming cost V 2 bases and J 7 bases, with 17 bases left between them. The CDR3 is 15 residues long. Germline lookup yields CDR1 SGHAT and CDR2 FQNNGV. CDR3 sequence reads: CASSLTQGLEGGYTF. CDR3 bases: TGTGCCAGCAGCTTAACACAGGGTTTGGAGGGTGGCTACACCTTC.

This clonotype turned up a few times. This chain connects TRBV5-1 to TRBJ2-7, with 13 positions matching TRBD2. This CDR3 comprises 18 residues. Germline V lookup: CDR1 SGHRS, CDR2 YFSETQ. V was pared by 3 bases and J by 1 base, with 10 bases of the junction left unmatched. CDR3 DNA sequence: TGCGCCAGCAGCTCCTGGGGGACTAGCGGGGTTCGATCCTACGAGCAGTACTTC. Its translation: CASSSWGTSGVRSYEQYF.

Ten or more counts support this clonotype. The chain has TRBV12-3 or TRBV12-4 and TRBJ1-1, with 9 bases fitting TRBD1. This CDR3 is 15 amino acids long. The trim removed 6 bases at V and 4 bases at J, leaving 9 bases unmatched. The CDR3 sequence is CASSFTGGGGTEAFF. DNA of the CDR3: TGTGCCAGCAGCTTCACAGGGGGCGGAGGCACTGAAGCTTTCTTT.

This clonotype was seen more than once but under ten times. This chain links TRBV20-1 with TRBJ2-2; TRBD1 or TRBD2 may be the D gene (5 bases each). CDR1 and CDR2 from the germline V gene are DFQATT and SNEGSKA (reference sequence). The CDR3 runs to 15 residues. Trimming pared 0 bases from V and 5 bases from J, leaving 13 bases between. The CDR3 spells CSARDWGMPTGELFF. CDR3 DNA sequence: TGCAGTGCTAGAGATTGGGGGATGCCAACCGGGGAGCTGTTTTTT.

This clonotype has just a few counts. The V and J genes are TRBV6-1 and TRBJ1-5; no clear D gene. CDR3 length: 15 residues. V lost 3 bases and J 6 bases, leaving 15 bases between the germline ends. The germline V gene encodes CDR1 MNHNS and CDR2 SASEGT. The CDR3: CASSEPGRGGQPQHF. Here the CDR3 DNA reads TGTGCCAGCAGTGAGCCCGGTCGGGGAGGTCAGCCCCAGCATTTT.

The sample holds a few counts of this clonotype. The chain employs TRBV7-9 and TRBJ1-3; D gene ambiguous. Germline CDR1 is SEHNR and CDR2 is FQNEAQ (reference sequence). The length of the CDR3 is 16 residues. The V end was cut by 1 base, the J end by 0 bases, with 10 bases between. CDR3 amino acids: CASSLDTSSSGNTIYF. The CDR3 DNA follows: TGTGCCAGCAGCTTAGATACATCGAGCTCTGGAAACACCATATATTTT.

This clonotype has just a few counts. The chain uses TRBV5-6 and TRBJ2-3, with D perhaps given as TRBD1 or TRBD2 (5 bases each). Trimming left V 5 bases short and J 2 bases short, with 15 bases between. CDR1 SGHDT and CDR2 YYEEEE come from the germline V gene. The length of the CDR3 is 15 residues. CDR3 coding DNA: TGTGCCAGCAGTAGAGGGGACGTTGACACAGATACGCAGTATTTT. This sequence encodes CASSRGDVDTDTQYF.

This clonotype turned up a few times. The gene calls are TRBV3-1 and TRBJ2-7, with TRBD1 identical over 8 bases. From germline, CDR1 is LGHDT and CDR2 YNNKEL (reference sequence). With V trimmed by 0 bases and J by 1 base, 20 bases remained unmatched. The CDR3 is 21 amino acids. CDR3 DNA sequence: TGTGCCAGCAGCCAAGAAGAAGGTTGTGGACAGGGCCACCGAAGGTCCTACGAGCAGTACGTC. Protein: CASSQEEGCGQGHRRSYEQYV.

At least ten counts were recorded for this clonotype. V is TRBV7-9 and J is TRBJ2-2; D possibly corresponds to TRBD1 (6 bases). The CDR3 spans 14 residues. The germline V gene encodes CDR1 SEHNR and CDR2 FQNEAQ (reference sequence). V shed 7 bases and J shed 3 bases, with 12 bases lying between them. The CDR3 spells CASMAQGYTGELFF. CDR3 bases: TGTGCCAGCATGGCCCAGGGGTACACCGGGGAGCTGTTTTTT.

V gene TRBV7-2 combines with J gene TRBJ1-6, with 7 bases lining up with TRBD1. CDR1 is SGHTA, CDR2 FQGNSA, per germline. Unmatched junction bases numbered 5, after V lost 5 bases and J lost 7 bases. This CDR3 comprises 14 residues. In nucleotides, the CDR3 is TGTGCCAGCAGCCTAAGGACAGGCAATTCACCCCTCCACTTT. Translating gives CASSLRTGNSPLHF.

In its sample, this clonotype was seen a few times. The V gene is TRBV5-1, the J gene TRBJ1-2; 9 bases fit TRBD1. J was trimmed by 4 bases and V by 2 bases; bases with no gene match: 3. In germline, CDR1 is SGHRS, CDR2 YFSETQ. The CDR3 length is 14 residues. The CDR3 DNA sequence: TGCGCCAGCAGCTTCGGGACAGGGAGCTATGGCTACACCTTC. It yields the protein CASSFGTGSYGYTF.

In its sample, this clonotype was seen a few times. The J gene is TRBJ1-3, the V gene TRBV20-1; D unclear. This CDR3 contains 13 residues. Germline V gene data show CDR1 as DFQATT and CDR2 as SNEGSKA (reference sequence). V lost 3 bases, J lost 8 bases, and 14 bases lay in between. The CDR3 DNA reads as TGCAGTGCTAGTACTGACGGACGGGACACCATATATTTT. This codes for CSASTDGRDTIYF.

The rearrangement links TRBV3-1 to TRBJ2-3; D possibly corresponds to TRBD2 (5 bases). The CDR3 is made up of 15 amino acids. The germline CDR1 and CDR2 sequences are LGHDT and YNNKEL (reference sequence). Trimming took off 3 bases at V and 4 bases at J, with 14 bases between the two ends. As DNA, the CDR3 is TGTGCCAGCAGCCATACTAGTTTCCCCCCAGATACGCAGTATTTT. The encoded protein is CASSHTSFPPDTQYF.

V is TRBV12-3 or TRBV12-4 and J is TRBJ1-5; D not certain. Trimming took 6 bases from V and 2 from J, leaving 17 bases between them. This CDR3 region has 16 residues. Here the CDR3 reads CASSTLGGRGNQPQHF. CDR3 DNA sequence: TGTGCCAGCAGCACCCTGGGTGGGAGGGGCAATCAGCCCCAGCATTTT.

The chain couples TRBV3-1 to TRBJ1-1; D not certain. The germline CDR1 and CDR2 sequences are LGHDT and YNNKEL (reference sequence). This CDR3 comprises 13 residues. Trimming left V 1 base short and J 4 bases short, with 7 bases between. The CDR3 region is CASSQVRSTEAFF. DNA of the CDR3: TGTGCCAGCAGCCAAGTTCGTAGCACTGAAGCTTTCTTT.

There are many counts of this clonotype. This chain connects TRBV28 to TRBJ1-5; D perhaps matches TRBD1 (6 bases). This CDR3 comprises 13 residues. V lost 6 bases to trimming and J lost 2 bases, with 8 bases between them. Germline CDR1 is MDHEN and CDR2 is SYDVKM. The CDR3 DNA is TGTGCCAGCAGCGGGGGCGGCAATCAGCCCCAGCATTTT. Translating gives CASSGGGNQPQHF.

This clonotype was seen only a few times. V and J are TRBV7-7 and TRBJ2-5, with D possibly TRBD2 on 6 matching bases. Trimming cost V 5 bases and J 1 base, with 14 bases left between them. CDR3 length equals 15 residues. Germline V lookup: CDR1 SSHAT, CDR2 FNYEAQ (reference sequence). The CDR3 region is CASSPQIGGQETQYF. Written as DNA, the CDR3 is TGTGCCAGCAGCCCTCAAATCGGGGGCCAAGAGACCCAGTACTTC.

This clonotype was found a few times. This chain connects TRBV6-2 or TRBV6-3 to TRBJ1-2; D ambiguous. The germline CDR1 and CDR2 sequences are MNHEY and SVGEGT. CDR3 size: 15 residues. Trimming shortened V by 7 bases and J by 0 bases, and 15 bases separated the two germline ends. The CDR3 loop reads CASTRGLGTNYGYTF. DNA for the CDR3: TGTGCCAGCACAAGAGGGCTCGGGACTAACTATGGCTACACCTTC.

This clonotype was observed a single time. This sequence joins TRBV11-2 and TRBJ2-6; D is undetermined. The CDR3 has 18 amino acids. Germline V CDR1 and CDR2: SGHAT, FQNNGV. With 1 base removed from V and 0 bases from J, the gap between germline ends came to 13 bases. DNA for the CDR3: TGTGCCAGCAGCTTAGGAGCACCGTACAGCTCTGGGGCCAACGTCCTGACTTTC. This sequence encodes CASSLGAPYSSGANVLTF.

The V call is TRBV15, the J call TRBJ1-4; no clear D gene. Per the germline V gene, CDR1 is LNHNV and CDR2 is YYDKDF (reference sequence). V gave up 1 base and J gave up 8 bases, with 11 bases separating them. The CDR3 loop spans 14 amino acids. The CDR3: CATSRGQEGEKLFF. For the CDR3, the DNA is TGTGCCACCAGCAGAGGACAAGAGGGAGAAAAACTGTTTTTT.

The rearrangement links TRBV6-1 to TRBJ1-4; no clear D gene. CDR1 and CDR2 (germline): MNHNS, SASEGT. The CDR3 runs to 15 residues. Between the trimmed V and J ends, which lost 1 base and 0 bases, there was a span of 6 bases. The CDR3 loop reads CASSEGVSTNEKLFF. The CDR3 DNA reads as TGTGCCAGCAGTGAAGGCGTTTCAACTAATGAAAAACTGTTTTTT.

V gene TRBV6-1 combines with J gene TRBJ2-5, with D tentatively TRBD2 (6 bases). The length of the CDR3 is 14 residues. V lost 4 bases to trimming and J lost 5 bases, with 14 bases between them. The germline CDR1 and CDR2 sequences are MNHNS and SASEGT. CDR3 sequence: CASSVRGGVETQYF. CDR3 DNA sequence: TGTGCCAGCAGTGTAAGGGGAGGCGTGGAGACCCAGTACTTC.

The V call is TRBV20-1, the J call TRBJ1-6, with D perhaps matching TRBD1 (5 bases). V lost 5 bases and J lost 6, with 11 bases in between. Germline CDR1 is DFQATT and CDR2 is SNEGSKA (reference sequence). This CDR3 has 13 amino acids. For the CDR3, the DNA is TGCAGTGCTGACCGGGACCCTAATTCACCCCTCCACTTT. Translation: CSADRDPNSPLHF.

There are a few counts of this clonotype. The chain combines TRBV2 with TRBJ2-1; 8 positions agree with TRBD2. Trimming at V came to 5 bases and at J to 1 base, leaving 4 bases not matched to a gene. Germline CDR1 is SNHLY and CDR2 is FYNNEI. The CDR3 is 15 amino acids. The CDR3 sequence: CASSNSGKSYNEQFF. The CDR3 DNA is TGTGCCAGCAGTAATAGCGGGAAGTCCTACAATGAGCAGTTCTTC.

The CDR3 nucleotides are TGTGCCAGCTCCGCGGATCCCATATATGGCTACACCTTC. Its protein product is CASSADPIYGYTF. The chain couples TRBV5-6 to TRBJ1-2; the D is unclear. In germline, CDR1 is SGHDT, CDR2 YYEEEE. The V and J ends lost 7 bases and 5 bases respectively, with 15 bases between them. The CDR3 runs 13 residues.

This clonotype came up a few times. This chain uses TRBV12-3 or TRBV12-4 with TRBJ2-1; 7 bases map to TRBD1. The V and J ends lost 5 bases and 0 bases, in that order; junction bases with no gene match: 7. The length of the CDR3 is 16 residues. The DNA of the CDR3 is TGTGCCAGCAGTCCCCGGACAGGCTACTCCTACAATGAGCAGTTCTTC. This gives the protein CASSPRTGYSYNEQFF.

The chain uses TRBV7-2 and TRBJ1-1; no clear D. The CDR3 sequence is 14 residues long. Germline-derived CDR1 and CDR2 are SGHTA and FQGNSA. V lost 5 bases to trimming and J lost 4 bases, with 14 bases between them. The DNA of the CDR3 is TGTGCCAGCAGCCTATCAGTAGGCAGCACTGAAGCTTTCTTT. Encoded protein: CASSLSVGSTEAFF.

This sequence joins TRBV10-3 and TRBJ2-2; D is ambiguous. Germline V gene lookup returns CDR1 ENHRY and CDR2 SYGVKD. With 5 bases removed from V and 4 bases from J, the gap between germline ends came to 14 bases. This CDR3 comprises 15 residues. Written as DNA, the CDR3 is TGTGCCATCAGTCAAGACCTACCCGGCACCGGGGAGCTGTTTTTT. It translates to CAISQDLPGTGELFF.